Listed below are T cell receptor beta chains from one sample, sequenced in a study of blood T cell repertoires in COVID-19. Profiled with immunoSEQ multiplex PCR; TCRdb holds only in-frame clones, not every one. Of fewer than 350,000 clones detected, 75% to 90% appear once; the ten largest clones hold about 2.3%. The specimen sequenced was PBMCs or T cells enriched from blood (not recorded which). The receptors originated from a woman between 50 and 59 years old who had recovered from COVID-19. CDR3s include the opening cysteine and the closing phenylalanine or tryptophan. Fields, in order: clone size, D gene, J gene, V gene, CDR3 DNA, CDR3 protein. The D gene is left open where the match is weak. Clone sizes are given selectively: once, few, many, or a class where the clone is expanded.

>NA|NA|TRBJ1-2|TRBV11-2
TGTGCCAGCAGCCCACTGCGGGTCTATGGCTACACCTTC
CASSPLRVYGYTF
>NA|TRBD1|TRBJ1-4|TRBV6-1
TGTGCCAGCAGTGAATTCCCACAGGGGGAAAATGAAAAACTGTTTTTT
CASSEFPQGENEKLFF
>NA|NA|TRBJ2-3|TRBV7-2
TGTGCCAGCAGCTTGATTTTTCGGGCAGATACGCAGTATTTT
CASSLIFRADTQYF
>NA|NA|TRBJ1-1|TRBV4-2
TGTGCCAGCAGCCAAGGAGCTATGAACACTGAAGCTTTCTTT
CASSQGAMNTEAFF
>NA|NA|TRBJ1-1|TRBV27
TGTGCCAGCAGCTTTAATAGGCAGACGGTTAGGGGTACTGAAGCTTTCTTT
CASSFNRQTVRGTEAFF
>few|NA|TRBJ2-5|TRBV18
TGTGCCAGCTCACCGTCAGGGTTAGAGACCCAGTACTTC
CASSPSGLETQYF
>NA|TRBD1|TRBJ2-1|TRBV5-6
TGTGCCAGCAGCTTATACAGGGGGCGTCTAGATGAGCAGTTCTTC
CASSLYRGRLDEQFF
>few|NA|TRBJ1-3|TRBV19
TGTGCCAGTACAGGCCGACGCTCTGGAAACACCATATATTTT
CASTGRRSGNTIYF
>NA|NA|TRBJ1-1|TRBV28
TGTGCCAGCAGTTGGGACAAGAACACTGAAGCTTTCTTT
CASSWDKNTEAFF
>NA|NA|TRBJ1-1|TRBV11-1
TGTGCCAGCAGCTTAGCGGGGCCGGACGTGGCTTTCTTT
CASSLAGPDVAFF